This T cell receptor beta chain emerged from a study of human T cells and chemical hapten exposure. Across the study: Sensitization used 2% DPC on approximately 2 cm by approximately 2 cm upper inner arm skin. Alopecia areata, totalis or universalis was found in mostly female patients. Findings of the study overall: Sensitizing with DPC caused no change in TCRs above 1 in 1000 frequency.

This clonotype was detected many times. The antigen remains unidentified. Indicated time point: patch test 2, 6 weeks after DPC sensitization. Treatment defined: therapeutic diphenylcyclopropenone sensitization with weekly scalp DPC. TCRdb processed the RACE reads anew with MiXCR; each CDR3 protein has one entry. This repertoire shows about 85,000 distinct CDR3 sequences, 9.5% to 13% found once; its top ten account for roughly 1.6%. The CDR3 has 14 amino acids. The J segment lost 14 bases and the V segment lost 0 bases, leaving 9 bases of the junction unmatched. CDR1 SGHDN and CDR2 FVKESK come from the germline V gene.

This clonotype was sampled from a man younger than 35 with alopecia areata. Some clones in this sample may be carry-over from other donors' samples. This chain joins TRBV14 and TRBJ2-1, with TRBD1 identical over 8 bases. The input for sequencing was whole blood, taken in connection with sensitization to the hapten diphenylcyclopropenone (DPC). CDR3 region: CASSQDRGRSKEFF. DNA of the CDR3: TGTGCCAGCAGCCAAGACAGGGGGCGAAGTAAGGAGTTCTTC.